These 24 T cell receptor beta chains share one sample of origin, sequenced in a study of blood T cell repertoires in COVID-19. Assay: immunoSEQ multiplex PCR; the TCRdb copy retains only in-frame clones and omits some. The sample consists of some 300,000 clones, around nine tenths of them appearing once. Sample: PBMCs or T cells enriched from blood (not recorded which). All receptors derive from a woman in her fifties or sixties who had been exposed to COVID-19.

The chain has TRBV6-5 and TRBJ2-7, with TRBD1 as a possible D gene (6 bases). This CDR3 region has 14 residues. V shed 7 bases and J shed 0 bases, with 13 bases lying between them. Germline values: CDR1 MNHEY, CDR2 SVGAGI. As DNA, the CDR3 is TGTGCCAGCACTCGGACAGCTTACTCCTACGAGCAGTACTTC. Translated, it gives CASTRTAYSYEQYF.

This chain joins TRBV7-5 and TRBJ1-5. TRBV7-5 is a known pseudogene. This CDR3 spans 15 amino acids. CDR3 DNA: TGTGCCAGAAGCTTAGGTGGGGGGGAGGATCAGCCCCAGCATTTT. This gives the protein CARSLGGGEDQPQHF.

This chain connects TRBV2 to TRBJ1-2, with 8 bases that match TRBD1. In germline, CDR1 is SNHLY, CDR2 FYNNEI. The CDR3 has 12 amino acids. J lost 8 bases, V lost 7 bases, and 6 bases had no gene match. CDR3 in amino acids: CASTHRGDGYTF. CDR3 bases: TGTGCCAGCACCCACAGGGGGGACGGCTACACCTTC.

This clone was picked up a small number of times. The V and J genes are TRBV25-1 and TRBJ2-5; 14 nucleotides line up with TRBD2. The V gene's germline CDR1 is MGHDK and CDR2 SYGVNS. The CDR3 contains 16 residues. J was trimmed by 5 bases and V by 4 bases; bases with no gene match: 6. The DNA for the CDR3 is TGTGCCAGCAGTGCCGGACTAGCGGGGGGCAGGGAGACCCAGTACTTC. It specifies CASSAGLAGGRETQYF.

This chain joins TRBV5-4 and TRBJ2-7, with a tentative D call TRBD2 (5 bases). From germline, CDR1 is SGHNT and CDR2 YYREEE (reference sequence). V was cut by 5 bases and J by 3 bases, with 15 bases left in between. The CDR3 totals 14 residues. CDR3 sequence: CASSREGRGYEQYF. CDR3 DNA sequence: TGTGCCAGCAGTCGTGAGGGCAGAGGCTACGAGCAGTACTTC. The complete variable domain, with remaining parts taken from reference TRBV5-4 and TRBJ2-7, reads ETGVTQSPTHLIKTRGQQVTLRCSSQSGHNTVSWYQQALGQGPQFIFQYYREEENGRGNFPPRFSGLQFPNYSSELNVNALELDDSALYLCASSREGRGYEQYFGPGTRLTVT.

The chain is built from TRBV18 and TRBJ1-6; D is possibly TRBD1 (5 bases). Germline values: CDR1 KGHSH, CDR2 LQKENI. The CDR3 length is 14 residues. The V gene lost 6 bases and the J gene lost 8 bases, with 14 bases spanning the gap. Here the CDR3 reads CASSASGADSPLHF. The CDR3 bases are TGTGCCAGCTCCGCATCTGGGGCCGATTCACCCCTCCACTTT.

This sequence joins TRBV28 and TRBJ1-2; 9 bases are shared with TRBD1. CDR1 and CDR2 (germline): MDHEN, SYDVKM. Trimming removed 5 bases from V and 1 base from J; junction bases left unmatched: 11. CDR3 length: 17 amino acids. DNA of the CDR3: TGTGCCAGCAGTGGACCGGGACAGGGAACCTTTAACTATGGCTACACCTTC. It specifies CASSGPGQGTFNYGYTF.

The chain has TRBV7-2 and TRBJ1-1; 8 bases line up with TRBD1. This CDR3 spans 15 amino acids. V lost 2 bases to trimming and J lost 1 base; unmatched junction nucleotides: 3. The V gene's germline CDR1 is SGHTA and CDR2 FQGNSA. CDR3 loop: CASSLRGQGNTEAFF. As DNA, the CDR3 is TGTGCCAGCAGCTTACGAGGACAGGGGAACACTGAAGCTTTCTTT.

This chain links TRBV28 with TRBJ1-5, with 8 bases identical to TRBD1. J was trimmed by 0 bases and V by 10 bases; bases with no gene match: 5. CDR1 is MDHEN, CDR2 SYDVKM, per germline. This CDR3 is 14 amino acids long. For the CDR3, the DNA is TGTGCCACAGGACAGGGCTATAGCAATCAGCCCCAGCATTTT. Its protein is CATGQGYSNQPQHF.

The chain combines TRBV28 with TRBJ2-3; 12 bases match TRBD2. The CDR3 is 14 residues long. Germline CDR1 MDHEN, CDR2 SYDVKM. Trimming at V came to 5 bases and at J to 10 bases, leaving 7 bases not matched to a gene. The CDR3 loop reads CASSPLAGGGAQYF. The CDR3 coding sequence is TGTGCCAGCAGTCCCCTAGCGGGGGGGGGTGCGCAGTATTTT.

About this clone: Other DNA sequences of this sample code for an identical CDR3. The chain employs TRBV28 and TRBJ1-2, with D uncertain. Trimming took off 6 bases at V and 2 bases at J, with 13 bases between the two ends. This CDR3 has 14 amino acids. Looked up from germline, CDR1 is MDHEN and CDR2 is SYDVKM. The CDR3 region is CASSLGGTNYGYTF. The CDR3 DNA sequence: TGTGCCAGCAGCCTCGGCGGCACGAACTATGGCTACACCTTC.

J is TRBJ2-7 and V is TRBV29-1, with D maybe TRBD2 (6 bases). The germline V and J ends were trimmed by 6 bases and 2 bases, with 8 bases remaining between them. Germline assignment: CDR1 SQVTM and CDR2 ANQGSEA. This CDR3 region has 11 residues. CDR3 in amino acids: CSVRGTYEQYF. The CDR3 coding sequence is TGCAGCGTCCGCGGGACCTACGAGCAGTACTTC.

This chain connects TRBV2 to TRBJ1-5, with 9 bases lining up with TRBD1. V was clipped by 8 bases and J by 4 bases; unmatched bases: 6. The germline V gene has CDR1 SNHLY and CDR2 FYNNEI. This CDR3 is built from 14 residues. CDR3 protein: CASHPGQGNQPQHF. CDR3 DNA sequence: TGTGCCAGCCATCCGGGACAGGGAAATCAGCCCCAGCATTTT.

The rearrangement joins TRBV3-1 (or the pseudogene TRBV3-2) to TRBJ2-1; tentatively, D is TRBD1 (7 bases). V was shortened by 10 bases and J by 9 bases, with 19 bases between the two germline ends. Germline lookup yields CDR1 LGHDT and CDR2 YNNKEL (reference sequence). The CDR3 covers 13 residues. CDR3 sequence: CATTLQGGAEQFF. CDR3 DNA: TGTGCCACCACTCTCCAGGGGGGCGCTGAGCAGTTCTTC.

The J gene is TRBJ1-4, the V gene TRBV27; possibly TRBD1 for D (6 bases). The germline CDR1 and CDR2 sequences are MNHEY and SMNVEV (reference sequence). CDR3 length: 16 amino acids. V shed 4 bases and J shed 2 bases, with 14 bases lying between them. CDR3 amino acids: CASSYQGRVTNEKLFF. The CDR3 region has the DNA TGTGCCAGCAGTTACCAGGGGAGGGTGACTAATGAAAAACTGTTTTTT.

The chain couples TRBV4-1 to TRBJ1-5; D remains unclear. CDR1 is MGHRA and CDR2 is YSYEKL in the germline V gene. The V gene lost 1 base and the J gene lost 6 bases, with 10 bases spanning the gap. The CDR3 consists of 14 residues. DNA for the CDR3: TGCGCCAGCAGCCAAGGAGCGGGGATTCAGCCCCAGCATTTT. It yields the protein CASSQGAGIQPQHF.

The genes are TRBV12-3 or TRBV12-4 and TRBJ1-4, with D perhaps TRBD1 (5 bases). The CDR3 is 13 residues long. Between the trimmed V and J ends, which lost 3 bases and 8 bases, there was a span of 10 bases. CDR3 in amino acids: CASSFTGREKLFF. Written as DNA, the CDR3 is TGTGCCAGCAGTTTCACAGGAAGGGAAAAACTGTTTTTT.

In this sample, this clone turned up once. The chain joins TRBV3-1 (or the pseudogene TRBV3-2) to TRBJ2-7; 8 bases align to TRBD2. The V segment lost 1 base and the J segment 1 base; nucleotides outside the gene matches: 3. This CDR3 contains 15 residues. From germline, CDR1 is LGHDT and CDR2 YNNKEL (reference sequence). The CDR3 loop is CASSQGAGGSYEQYF. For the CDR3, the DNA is TGTGCCAGCAGCCAAGGGGCGGGGGGTTCCTACGAGCAGTACTTC.

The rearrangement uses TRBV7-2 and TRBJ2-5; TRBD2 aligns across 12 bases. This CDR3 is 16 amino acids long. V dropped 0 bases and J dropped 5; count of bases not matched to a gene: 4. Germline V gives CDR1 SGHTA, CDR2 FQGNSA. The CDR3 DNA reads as TGTGCCAGCAGCTTAGCGCGGCTAGCGGGGGGGGAGACCCAGTACTTC. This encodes CASSLARLAGGETQYF.

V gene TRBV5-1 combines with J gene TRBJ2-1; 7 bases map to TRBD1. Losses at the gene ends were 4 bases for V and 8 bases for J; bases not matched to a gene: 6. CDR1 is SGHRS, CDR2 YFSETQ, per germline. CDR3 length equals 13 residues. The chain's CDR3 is CASSTDRVYEQFF. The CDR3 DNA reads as TGCGCCAGCAGCACCGACAGGGTCTATGAGCAGTTCTTC.

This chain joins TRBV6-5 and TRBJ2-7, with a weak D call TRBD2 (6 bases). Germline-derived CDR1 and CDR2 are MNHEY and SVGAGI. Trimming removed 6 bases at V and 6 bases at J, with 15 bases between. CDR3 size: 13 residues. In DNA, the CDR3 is TGTGCCAGCAGGGCCTCTAGCGTCGGCGAGCAGTACTTC. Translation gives CASRASSVGEQYF.

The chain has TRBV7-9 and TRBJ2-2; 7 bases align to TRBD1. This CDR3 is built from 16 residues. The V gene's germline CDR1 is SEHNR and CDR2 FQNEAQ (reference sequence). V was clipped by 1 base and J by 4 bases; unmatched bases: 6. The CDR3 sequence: CASSLVGGAGTGELFF. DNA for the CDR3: TGTGCCAGCAGCTTAGTAGGGGGCGCTGGCACCGGGGAGCTGTTTTTT.

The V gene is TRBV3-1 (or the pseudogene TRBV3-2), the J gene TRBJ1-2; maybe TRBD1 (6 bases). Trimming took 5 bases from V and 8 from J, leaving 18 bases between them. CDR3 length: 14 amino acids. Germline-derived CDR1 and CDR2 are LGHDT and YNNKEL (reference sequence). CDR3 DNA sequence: TGTGCCAGCAGCACCACCACAGGGAGGGACGGCTACACCTTC. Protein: CASSTTTGRDGYTF.

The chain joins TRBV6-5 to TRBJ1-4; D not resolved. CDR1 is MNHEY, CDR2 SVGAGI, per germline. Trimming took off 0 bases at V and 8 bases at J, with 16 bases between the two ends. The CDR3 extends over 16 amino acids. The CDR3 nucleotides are TGTGCCAGCAGTTACTCGGGCTTACGGATAGGAGAAAAACTGTTTTTT. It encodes CASSYSGLRIGEKLFF.